A single sample gave rise to the 6 T cell receptor beta chains below, sequenced in a study of human T cells and chemical hapten exposure. MiXCR was run by TCRdb on the RACE reads, yielding one entry per CDR3 protein. The profile covers roughly 120,000 distinct CDR3 sequences, with approximately 13% appearing a single time and about 3% taken by the ten largest. The time point was: pre-sensitization, week 0. Treatment given: therapeutic diphenylcyclopropenone sensitization with weekly scalp DPC. The source was whole blood, collected in connection with sensitization to the hapten diphenylcyclopropenone (DPC). The receptors were gathered from a woman between 18 and 30 years old with alopecia areata. Some clones in this sample may be carry-over from other donors' samples.

The table lists this clonotype with a few counts. The rearrangement uses TRBV9 and TRBJ2-2; D is perhaps TRBD2 (6 bases). The CDR3 runs to 19 residues. Germline V gene sequence: CDR1 SGDLS, CDR2 YYNGEE. V lost 0 bases and J 1 base, leaving 19 bases between the germline ends. CDR3 sequence: CASSVVPKLSGGNTGELFF. In DNA, the CDR3 is TGTGCCAGCAGCGTAGTCCCAAAACTTAGCGGCGGGAACACCGGGGAGCTGTTTTTT. Based on the CDR3 plus reference TRBV9 and TRBJ2-2, the full variable domain is DSGVTQTPKHLITATGQRVTLRCSPRSGDLSVYWYQQSLDQGLQFLIQYYNGEERAKGNILERFSAQQFPDLHSELNLSSLELGDSALYFCASSVVPKLSGGNTGELFFGEGSRLTVL.

This clonotype was seen at least ten times. The chain recombines TRBV29-1 with TRBJ2-3, with D maybe TRBD1 (6 bases). CDR1 is SQVTM, CDR2 ANQGSEA, per germline. V lost 7 bases, J lost 0 bases, and 11 bases lay in between. There are 13 residues in the CDR3. The CDR3 region has the DNA TGCAGCGCCAAGACAGGAAGCACAGATACGCAGTATTTT. Its translation: CSAKTGSTDTQYF.

This clonotype was detected once. Being one base from a much bigger clone, this may be a read error. The rearrangement links TRBV6-2 or TRBV6-3 to TRBJ2-1; D remains ambiguous. Per the germline V gene, CDR1 is MNHEY and CDR2 is SVGEGT. CDR3 length: 16 amino acids. The CDR3 loop reads CASSRVVALSYNERFF. In DNA form, the CDR3 reads TGTGCCAGCAGCCGCGTTGTGGCACTCTCCTACAATGAGCGGTTCTTC.

The rearrangement joins TRBV20-1 to TRBJ1-5; D is unresolved. This CDR3 has 17 residues. The germline CDR1 and CDR2 sequences are DFQATT and SNEGSKA (reference sequence). The V and J ends lost 0 bases and 0 bases respectively, with 15 bases between them. The CDR3 DNA follows: TGCAGTGCTAGAGATAAGGCGGATGCGCATAGCAATCAGCCCCAGCATTTT. Encoded protein: CSARDKADAHSNQPQHF.

This clonotype was recorded at least ten times. The chain has TRBV20-1 and TRBJ1-2, with D perhaps TRBD1 (6 bases). V shed 0 bases and J shed 1 base, with 15 bases lying between them. The CDR3 runs 16 residues. Germline V gene sequence: CDR1 DFQATT, CDR2 SNEGSKA (reference sequence). CDR3 sequence: CSAREYRGLNNYGYTF. The DNA of the CDR3 is TGCAGTGCTAGAGAATACCGGGGGCTGAATAACTATGGCTACACCTTC.

In its sample, this clonotype was seen many times. V usage is TRBV28 and J usage is TRBJ2-1; D unresolved. The CDR3 runs 15 residues. Trimming took 3 bases from V and 0 from J, leaving 9 bases between them. Germline-derived CDR1 and CDR2 are MDHEN and SYDVKM. CDR3 sequence: CASSLAFSSYNEQFF. CDR3 coding DNA: TGTGCCAGCAGTTTGGCATTTAGCTCCTACAATGAGCAGTTCTTC.